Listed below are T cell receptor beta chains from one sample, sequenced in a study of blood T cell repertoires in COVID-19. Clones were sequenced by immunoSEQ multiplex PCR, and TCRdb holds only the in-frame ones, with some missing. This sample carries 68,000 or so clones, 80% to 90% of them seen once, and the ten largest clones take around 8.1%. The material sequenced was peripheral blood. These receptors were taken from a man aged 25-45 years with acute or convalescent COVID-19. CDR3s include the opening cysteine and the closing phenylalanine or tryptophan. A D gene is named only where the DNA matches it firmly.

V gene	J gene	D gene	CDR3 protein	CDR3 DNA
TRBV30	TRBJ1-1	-	CAWGETMNTEAFF	TGTGCCTGGGGGGAGACTATGAACACTGAAGCTTTCTTT
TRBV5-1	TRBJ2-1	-	CASRWGVTDNEQFF	TGCGCCAGCAGGTGGGGAGTGACTGACAATGAGCAGTTCTTC
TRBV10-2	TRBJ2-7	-	CASSRYSSYEQYF	TGCGCCTCGAGTCGGTATAGCTCCTACGAGCAGTACTTC
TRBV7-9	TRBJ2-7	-	CASSLIGAISYEQYF	TGTGCCAGCAGCTTAATAGGGGCGATATCCTACGAGCAGTACTTC
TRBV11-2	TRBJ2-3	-	CASSLSSGTDTQYF	TGTGCCAGCAGCTTATCGTCCGGGACAGATACGCAGTATTTT
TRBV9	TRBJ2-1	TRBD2	CASSEMGLAGEREQFF	TGTGCCAGCAGCGAAATGGGACTAGCGGGAGAGCGGGAGCAGTTCTTC
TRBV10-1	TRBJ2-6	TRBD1	CASSQTGVGANVLTF	TGCGCCAGCAGCCAAACAGGGGTAGGGGCCAACGTCCTGACTTTC
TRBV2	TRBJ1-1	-	CASNYRHLNTEAFF	TGTGCCAGCAATTACAGACACCTGAACACTGAAGCTTTCTTT
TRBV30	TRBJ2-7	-	CAWSVWGVSYEQYF	TGTGCCTGGAGTGTATGGGGGGTCTCCTACGAGCAGTACTTC
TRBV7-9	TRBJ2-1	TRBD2	CASSSPGLAGSKGYNEQFF	TGTGCCAGCAGCTCGCCGGGACTAGCGGGATCAAAGGGCTACAATGAGCAGTTCTTC
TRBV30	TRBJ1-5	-	CAWSVQSNQPQHF	TGTGCCTGGAGTGTACAAAGCAATCAGCCCCAGCATTTT